The 16 T cell receptor beta chains given below trace back to one sample, sequenced in a study of T cells in Graves' hyperthyroidism and ophthalmopathy. TCR beta CDR3 sequences were amplified from RNA transcripts. The TCR CDR3 was amplified in a first-round RT-PCR using the HTBI primer set. One entry per CDR3 protein results from TCRdb running MiXCR on the multiplex PCR reads. Here the sample spans approximately 610,000 distinct CDR3 sequences, roughly 14% being singletons. Sequencing was carried out using blood. The source of these receptors is a woman aged 40 to 50 with Graves' ophthalmopathy.

This clonotype was seen a handful of times. The chain combines TRBV6-2 or TRBV6-3 with TRBJ2-7; either TRBD1 or TRBD2 may supply D (5 bases each). This CDR3 has 14 residues. The germline CDR1 and CDR2 sequences are MNHEY and SVGEGT. The V end lost 6 bases, the J end lost 5 bases, and 17 bases lay between the germline ends. The CDR3 DNA reads TGTGCCAGCAGATGGGGACCGGGCCTCCACGAGCAGTACTTC. It encodes CASRWGPGLHEQYF.

With regard to this clonotype: This may stem from a read error, because a much larger clone lies one nucleotide away. The chain couples TRBV9 to TRBJ2-3; 7 bases are a match to TRBD2. The CDR3 has 15 residues. Germline CDR1 and CDR2: SGDLS and YYNGEE. Written as DNA, the CDR3 is TGTGCCAGCAGAGTAGACGGGAGGAGCACAGATACGCAGTATTTT. It is translated as CASRVDGRSTDTQYF.

The chain combines TRBV12-5 with TRBJ2-4, with D tentatively TRBD1 or TRBD2 (5 bases each). The V and J ends lost 0 bases and 0 bases respectively, with 15 bases between them. CDR3 length: 18 residues. Germline CDR1 and CDR2: LGHNT and FRNRAP. The CDR3 protein is CASGLVVAQDLAKNIQYF. The CDR3 nucleotides are TGTGCTAGTGGTTTGGTAGTCGCACAGGACTTAGCCAAAAACATTCAGTACTTC. Drawing the rest from reference TRBV12-5 and TRBJ2-4, the complete variable domain is DARVTQTPRHKVTEMGQEVTMRCQPILGHNTVFWYRQTMMQGLELLAYFRNRAPLDDSGMPKDRFSAEMPDATLATLKIQPSEPRDSAVYFCASGLVVAQDLAKNIQYFGAGTRLSVL.

This clonotype showed up many times. The chain has TRBV2 and TRBJ2-5; D perhaps matches TRBD2 (5 bases). The CDR3 extends over 15 amino acids. The V end was cut by 5 bases, the J end by 4 bases, with 17 bases between. Germline V gives CDR1 SNHLY, CDR2 FYNNEI. CDR3 sequence: CASSPDSGRGETQYF. The CDR3, as DNA: TGTGCCAGCAGTCCGGACTCGGGGAGAGGAGAGACCCAGTACTTC.

This clonotype appeared a few times. J is TRBJ2-7 and V is TRBV27, with 8 bases fitting TRBD2. This CDR3 contains 15 residues. J was trimmed by 2 bases and V by 7 bases; bases with no gene match: 10. Per germline, CDR1 MNHEY and CDR2 SMNVEV (reference sequence). CDR3 in DNA: TGTGCCAGCACCTTATCCCGGGAGGGCCCCTACGAGCAGTACTTC. Its protein product is CASTLSREGPYEQYF.

This clonotype was counted many times. The chain has TRBV7-8 and TRBJ2-2; the match to TRBD2 covers 11 bases. Germline assignment: CDR1 SGHVS and CDR2 FQNEAQ. The CDR3 is made up of 17 amino acids. The ends lost 2 bases at V and 2 bases at J; junction bases unmatched: 4. The DNA for the CDR3 is TGTGCCAGCAGCTTAAGAACTAGCGGGAGTAACACCGGGGAGCTGTTTTTT. Encoded protein: CASSLRTSGSNTGELFF.

This clonotype came up many times. This chain links TRBV19 with TRBJ2-5, with 7 bases identical to TRBD1. The CDR3 covers 13 residues. Unmatched junction bases numbered 2, after V lost 5 bases and J lost 2 bases. The germline CDR1 and CDR2 sequences are LNHDA and SQIVND (reference sequence). CDR3 sequence: CASSQDRQETQYF. CDR3 sequence (DNA): TGTGCCAGTAGTCAGGACAGGCAAGAGACCCAGTACTTC.

There are many counts of this clonotype. The chain combines TRBV6-1 with TRBJ2-2, with TRBD2 matching over 7 bases. The CDR3 contains 15 residues. The trim removed 7 bases at V and 6 bases at J, leaving 11 bases unmatched. Germline values: CDR1 MNHNS, CDR2 SASEGT. The CDR3, as DNA: TGTGCCAGCATTCTTAGGACCGGGGGGTCCGGGGAGCTGTTTTTT. Its translation is CASILRTGGSGELFF.

This clonotype was recorded many times. J is TRBJ2-7 and V is TRBV6-5; D is unclear. From germline, CDR1 is MNHEY and CDR2 SVGAGI. Trimming took off 7 bases at V and 2 bases at J, with 12 bases between the two ends. The CDR3 has 13 residues. CDR3 sequence: CASTNSDTYEQYF. The CDR3 region has the DNA TGTGCCAGCACAAATTCAGATACCTACGAGCAGTACTTC.

At least ten counts were recorded for this clonotype. V gene TRBV19 combines with J gene TRBJ2-2; D possibly matches TRBD1 or TRBD2 (5 bases each). CDR1 and CDR2 from the germline V gene are LNHDA and SQIVND (reference sequence). The CDR3 length is 17 residues. Trimming removed 4 bases at V and 2 bases at J, with 17 bases between. CDR3 residues: CASSTTPGAGNTGELFF. CDR3 nucleotides: TGTGCCAGTAGTACAACTCCCGGGGCGGGTAACACCGGGGAGCTGTTTTTT. The complete variable domain, with remaining parts taken from reference TRBV19 and TRBJ2-2, reads DGGITQSPKYLFRKEGQNVTLSCEQNLNHDAMYWYRQDPGQGLRLIYYSQIVNDFQKGDIAEGYSVSREKKESFPLTVTSAQKNPTAFYLCASSTTPGAGNTGELFFGEGSRLTVL.

This clonotype was observed many times. The rearrangement uses TRBV3-1 and TRBJ2-5, with a tentative D call TRBD2 (5 bases). V lost 2 bases to trimming and J lost 0 bases, with 13 bases between them. The CDR3 covers 16 residues. Per germline, CDR1 LGHDT and CDR2 YNNKEL (reference sequence). CDR3 amino acids: CASSQIPLANQETQYF. In nucleotides, the CDR3 is TGTGCCAGCAGCCAAATCCCCCTAGCTAACCAAGAGACCCAGTACTTC.

This clonotype was seen ten or more times. The chain couples TRBV10-3 to TRBJ2-7; no firm D call. Germline-derived CDR1 and CDR2 are ENHRY and SYGVKD. This CDR3 is 14 amino acids long. V was clipped by 4 bases and J by 2 bases, with 12 bases between them. The CDR3 DNA follows: TGTGCCATCAGTGCGGACGGGCGCGCCTACGAGCAGTACTTC. Encoded protein: CAISADGRAYEQYF.

This clonotype was detected ten times or more. The chain carries TRBV6-1 and TRBJ2-4; D call uncertain. CDR3 length equals 13 residues. V was pared by 8 bases and J by 0 bases, with 8 bases between. Looked up from germline, CDR1 is MNHNS and CDR2 is SASEGT. The DNA of the CDR3 is TGTGCCAGCTTTCACCTAGCCAAAAACATTCAGTACTTC. It encodes CASFHLAKNIQYF.

Only a few counts were recorded for this clonotype. This chain links TRBV28 with TRBJ1-2; D is uncertain. CDR3 length equals 14 residues. Germline V gene sequence: CDR1 MDHEN, CDR2 SYDVKM. V lost 8 bases to trimming and J lost 1 base, with 14 bases between them. The CDR3 DNA follows: TGTGCCAGCGGGATACCCGGGTTTAACTATGGCTACACCTTC. It is translated as CASGIPGFNYGYTF.

This clonotype has a handful of counts. The V and J genes are TRBV27 and TRBJ1-2; 8 bases map to TRBD1. This CDR3 has 14 amino acids. V lost 4 bases to trimming and J lost 0 bases; unmatched junction nucleotides: 1. The germline CDR1 and CDR2 sequences are MNHEY and SMNVEV (reference sequence). The CDR3: CASSYRGTNYGYTF. CDR3 sequence (DNA): TGTGCCAGCAGTTACAGGGGGACTAACTATGGCTACACCTTC.

This clonotype was observed a few times. This rearrangement joins TRBV15 to TRBJ2-7; TRBD1 or TRBD2 may be the D gene (5 bases each). V lost 2 bases to trimming and J lost 2 bases, with 13 bases between them. The CDR3 is 15 residues long. The germline V gene encodes CDR1 LNHNV and CDR2 YYDKDF (reference sequence). The CDR3: CATSRYRDVAYEQYF. The CDR3 region has the DNA TGTGCCACCAGCAGATACCGGGACGTCGCCTACGAGCAGTACTTC.